A selection of T cell receptor beta chains follows, all from one sample in a study of OX40 agonist ivuxolimab in advanced cancers. Sequencing used immunoSEQ multiplex PCR; TCRdb keeps in-frame clones, though not all of them. This table holds tens of thousands of clones, 75% to 95% found once. Material: CD4+ or CD8+ T cells sorted from blood, obtained in a trial of the OX40 agonist ivuxolimab. The receptor set was obtained from an adult with an advanced solid tumor such as melanoma, head and neck, liver or kidney cancer. The CDR3 runs from the conserved cysteine through the conserved F or W. D genes are given only for firm matches. Clone size is not always given. Where it is, it says once, few, many or a class for expanded clones.

D: .; size: .; J: TRBJ2-7; V: TRBV7-2; CDR3: CASSQRETSAYEQYF; DNA: TGTGCCAGCAGCCAGAGGGAAACTAGTGCCTACGAGCAGTACTTC
D: .; size: once; J: TRBJ2-7; V: TRBV27; CDR3: CASRYRGYSYEQYF; DNA: TGTGCCAGCAGATACCGGGGCTACTCCTACGAGCAGTACTTC
D: .; size: .; J: TRBJ2-3; V: TRBV5-1; CDR3: CASRGTGASSTDTQYF; DNA: TGCGCCAGCAGGGGGACGGGGGCGTCTAGCACAGATACGCAGTATTTT
D: .; size: .; J: TRBJ1-2; V: TRBV7-9; CDR3: CASSFHGTLSYGYTF; DNA: TGTGCCAGCAGCTTTCACGGGACATTGAGCTATGGCTACACCTTC
D: .; size: .; J: TRBJ2-2; V: TRBV5-6; CDR3: CASSFAAAFPGELFF; DNA: TGTGCCAGCAGCTTTGCCGCGGCGTTTCCCGGGGAGCTGTTTTTT
D: .; size: .; J: TRBJ1-4; V: TRBV29-1; CDR3: CSVEGRTTNEKLFF; DNA: TGCAGCGTTGAGGGCCGAACAACTAATGAAAAACTGTTTTTT
D: .; size: .; J: TRBJ2-3; V: TRBV21-1; CDR3: CASSKGRQGTDTQYF; DNA: TGTGCCAGCAGCAAAGGGAGACAGGGAACAGATACGCAGTATTTT
D: .; size: .; J: TRBJ2-7; V: TRBV18; CDR3: CASSPPEVLEQYF; DNA: TGTGCCAGCTCACCACCGGAGGTATTGGAGCAGTACTTC
D: .; size: .; J: TRBJ2-5; V: TRBV29-1; CDR3: CSGEVETQYF; DNA: TGCAGCGGGGAGGTGGAGACCCAGTACTTC
D: .; size: .; J: TRBJ2-5; V: TRBV28; CDR3: CASSLWAGRAETQYF; DNA: TGTGCCAGCAGTTTATGGGCGGGCAGGGCAGAGACCCAGTACTTC
D: TRBD2; size: .; J: TRBJ2-5; V: TRBV6-5; CDR3: CASSSDSGSGETQYF; DNA: TGTGCCAGCAGTTCCGATAGCGGGAGTGGGGAGACCCAGTACTTC
D: TRBD1; size: .; J: TRBJ2-7; V: TRBV27; CDR3: CASSFGGQGGEQYF; DNA: TGTGCCAGCAGTTTTGGGGGACAGGGAGGCGAGCAGTACTTC
D: .; size: .; J: TRBJ2-7; V: TRBV7-9; CDR3: CASSLDVGSRFEQYF; DNA: TGTGCCAGCAGCTTAGACGTGGGAAGCCGGTTCGAGCAGTACTTC
D: .; size: few; J: TRBJ1-1; V: TRBV19; CDR3: CASMGWARHTEAFF; DNA: TGTGCCAGTATGGGGTGGGCGCGGCACACTGAAGCTTTCTTT
D: TRBD2; size: .; J: TRBJ2-1; V: TRBV7-3; CDR3: CASSLGASGFYNEQFF; DNA: TGTGCCAGCAGCTTAGGGGCTAGCGGGTTCTACAATGAGCAGTTCTTC
D: .; size: .; J: TRBJ2-1; V: TRBV7-3; CDR3: CASSQGGSYNEQFF; DNA: TGTGCCAGCAGTCAAGGTGGCTCCTACAATGAGCAGTTCTTC
D: .; size: once; J: TRBJ2-7; V: TRBV9; CDR3: CASSVTLGAEQYF; DNA: TGTGCCAGCAGCGTAACCCTGGGGGCCGAGCAGTACTTC
D: TRBD1; size: .; J: TRBJ2-7; V: TRBV27; CDR3: CASRGQGPEYF; DNA: TGTGCCAGCAGAGGACAGGGCCCCGAGTACTTC
D: .; size: .; J: TRBJ2-1; V: TRBV6-6; CDR3: CASSYVENEQFF; DNA: TGTGCCAGCAGTTACGTGGAGAATGAGCAGTTCTTC
D: TRBD1; size: .; J: TRBJ2-7; V: TRBV10-1; CDR3: CASTPGTGDEQYF; DNA: TGCGCCAGCACACCTGGGACAGGGGACGAGCAGTACTTC
D: .; size: .; J: TRBJ1-1; V: TRBV25-1; CDR3: CASGAPGTMNTEAFF; DNA: TGTGCCAGCGGAGCCCCAGGGACTATGAACACTGAAGCTTTCTTT
D: .; size: .; J: TRBJ2-7; V: TRBV6-1; CDR3: CASSELPGAGEQYF; DNA: TGTGCCAGCAGTGAGCTGCCGGGGGCAGGGGAGCAGTACTTC
D: .; size: .; J: TRBJ2-4; V: TRBV5-1; CDR3: CASSLGQNIQYF; DNA: TGCGCCAGCAGCTTGGGACAGAACATTCAGTACTTC
D: .; size: once; J: TRBJ2-3; V: TRBV5-1; CDR3: CASSLERGDTQYF; DNA: TGCGCCAGCAGTTTGGAAAGAGGAGATACGCAGTATTTT
D: .; size: .; J: TRBJ1-5; V: TRBV27; CDR3: CASRGDGIGQPQHF; DNA: TGTGCCAGCAGGGGGGACGGAATTGGTCAGCCCCAGCATTTT
D: .; size: .; J: TRBJ2-3; V: TRBV9; CDR3: CASSEGHPTDTQYF; DNA: TGTGCCAGCAGCGAGGGACACCCCACAGATACGCAGTATTTT
D: .; size: .; J: TRBJ1-1; V: TRBV6-5; CDR3: CASSYLTGDEAFF; DNA: TGTGCCAGCAGTTACTTGACAGGAGATGAAGCTTTCTTT
D: .; size: .; J: TRBJ2-1; V: TRBV11-2; CDR3: CASRPRVPRDYNEQFF; DNA: TGTGCCAGCAGGCCTCGAGTCCCCCGGGACTACAATGAGCAGTTCTTC
D: .; size: few; J: TRBJ1-1; V: TRBV7-9; CDR3: CASSLVRDAEAFF; DNA: TGTGCCAGCAGCTTAGTTAGGGACGCTGAAGCTTTCTTT
D: TRBD1; size: .; J: TRBJ2-6; V: TRBV28; CDR3: CASSPLTGGKLLANVLTF; DNA: TGTGCCAGCAGTCCCTTGACAGGGGGCAAACTTCTGGCCAACGTCCTGACTTTC
D: TRBD1; size: .; J: TRBJ1-1; V: TRBV18; CDR3: CASSAGQGMNTEAFF; DNA: TGTGCCAGCTCGGCAGGACAGGGGATGAACACTGAAGCTTTCTTT
D: .; size: once; J: TRBJ2-1; V: TRBV19; CDR3: CASSIGGGPYNEQFF; DNA: TGTGCCAGTAGTATCGGCGGAGGCCCCTACAATGAGCAGTTCTTC
D: .; size: .; J: TRBJ1-1; V: TRBV30; CDR3: CALGDRFGTEAFF; DNA: TGTGCCTTGGGCGACAGGTTCGGCACTGAAGCTTTCTTT
D: TRBD1; size: .; J: TRBJ1-1; V: TRBV5-1; CDR3: CASSRPGTGDAFF; DNA: TGCGCCAGCAGCCGTCCCGGGACAGGGGACGCTTTCTTT
D: .; size: .; J: TRBJ1-6; V: TRBV5-4; CDR3: CASSLKGRISPLHF; DNA: TGTGCCAGCAGCTTAAAAGGCAGGATATCACCCCTCCACTTT
D: TRBD2; size: .; J: TRBJ2-2; V: TRBV28; CDR3: CASSQLAGLNTGELFF; DNA: TGTGCCAGCAGTCAATTAGCGGGATTGAACACCGGGGAGCTGTTTTTT
D: .; size: .; J: TRBJ1-5; V: TRBV5-8; CDR3: CASSPGLNSNQPQHF; DNA: TGTGCCAGCAGCCCGGGACTAAATAGCAATCAGCCCCAGCATTTT
D: TRBD1; size: .; J: TRBJ1-2; V: TRBV5-4; CDR3: CASSSTGVFYGYTF; DNA: TGTGCCAGCAGCTCGACAGGGGTTTTCTATGGCTACACCTTC
D: .; size: once; J: TRBJ2-7; V: TRBV20-1; CDR3: CSARVNYEQYF; DNA: TGCAGTGCTAGGGTCAACTACGAGCAGTACTTC
D: .; size: .; J: TRBJ2-1; V: TRBV6-6; CDR3: CASSYPLGTNNEQFF; DNA: TGTGCCAGCAGTTACCCGCTCGGGACAAACAATGAGCAGTTCTTC
D: .; size: .; J: TRBJ2-5; V: TRBV5-6; CDR3: CASSSPSSGLQETQYF; DNA: TGTGCCAGCAGCTCCCCTTCATCGGGGCTACAAGAGACCCAGTACTTC
D: .; size: .; J: TRBJ1-1; V: TRBV6-5; CDR3: CASRNRVKNTEAFF; DNA: TGTGCCAGCAGGAACAGGGTGAAGAACACTGAAGCTTTCTTT
D: TRBD1; size: .; J: TRBJ2-7; V: TRBV5-5; CDR3: CASSLLAGGFGEQYF; DNA: TGTGCCAGCAGCTTGTTGGCAGGGGGCTTCGGCGAGCAGTACTTC
D: .; size: .; J: TRBJ2-7; V: TRBV5-4; CDR3: CASSLAGDLREYF; DNA: TGTGCCAGCAGCCTCGCTGGCGACTTGAGGGAGTACTTC
D: .; size: .; J: TRBJ2-7; V: TRBV27; CDR3: CASSLSEGGRYEQYF; DNA: TGTGCCAGCAGTTTATCCGAGGGGGGACGATACGAGCAGTACTTC
D: TRBD1; size: .; J: TRBJ1-2; V: TRBV10-1; CDR3: CASRRTGTAYGYTF; DNA: TGCGCCAGCAGGCGGACAGGGACTGCCTATGGCTACACCTTC